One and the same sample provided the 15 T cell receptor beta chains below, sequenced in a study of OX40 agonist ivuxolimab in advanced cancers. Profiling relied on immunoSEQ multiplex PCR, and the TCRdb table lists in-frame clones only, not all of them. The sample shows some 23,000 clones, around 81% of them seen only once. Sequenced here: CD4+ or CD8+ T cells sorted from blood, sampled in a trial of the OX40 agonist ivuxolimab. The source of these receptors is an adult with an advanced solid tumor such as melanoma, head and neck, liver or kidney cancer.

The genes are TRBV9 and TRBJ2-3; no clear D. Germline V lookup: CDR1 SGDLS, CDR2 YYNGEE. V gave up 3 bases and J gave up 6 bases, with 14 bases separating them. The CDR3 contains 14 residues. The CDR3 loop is CASSADLVSDTQYF. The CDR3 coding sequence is TGTGCCAGCAGCGCAGACCTAGTTTCGGATACGCAGTATTTT.

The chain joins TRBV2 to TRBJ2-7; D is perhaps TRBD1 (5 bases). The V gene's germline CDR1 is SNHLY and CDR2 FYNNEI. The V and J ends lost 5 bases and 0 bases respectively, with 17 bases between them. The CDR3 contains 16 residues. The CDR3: CASSPSDSSSSYEQYF. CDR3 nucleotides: TGTGCCAGCAGTCCTTCAGACAGCTCTAGCTCCTACGAGCAGTACTTC.

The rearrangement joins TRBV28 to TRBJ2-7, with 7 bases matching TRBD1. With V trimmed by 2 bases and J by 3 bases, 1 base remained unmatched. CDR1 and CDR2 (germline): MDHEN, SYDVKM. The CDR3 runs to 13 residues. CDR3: CASSLRDSYEQYF. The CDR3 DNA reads TGTGCCAGCAGTTTACGGGACAGCTACGAGCAGTACTTC.

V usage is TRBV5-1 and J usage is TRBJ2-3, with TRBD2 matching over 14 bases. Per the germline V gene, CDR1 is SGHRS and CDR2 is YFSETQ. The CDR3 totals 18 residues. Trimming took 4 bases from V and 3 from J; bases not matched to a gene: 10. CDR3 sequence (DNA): TGCGCCAGCAGCCCGACCCTCAGACTAGCGGGGGGGACAGATACGCAGTATTTT. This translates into CASSPTLRLAGGTDTQYF. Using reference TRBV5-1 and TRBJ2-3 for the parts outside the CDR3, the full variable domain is KAGVTQTPRYLIKTRGQQVTLSCSPISGHRSVSWYQQTPGQGLQFLFEYFSETQRNKGNFPGRFSGRQFSNSRSEMNVSTLELGDSALYLCASSPTLRLAGGTDTQYFGPGTRLTVL.

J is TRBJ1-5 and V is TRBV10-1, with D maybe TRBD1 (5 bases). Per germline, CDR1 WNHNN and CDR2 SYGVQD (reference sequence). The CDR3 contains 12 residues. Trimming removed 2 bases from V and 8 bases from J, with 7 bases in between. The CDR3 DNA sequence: TGCGCCAGCAGTGAGGGGGCAGAGCCCCAGCATTTT. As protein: CASSEGAEPQHF.

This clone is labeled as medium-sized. The CDR3 loop reads CASSESTEGGLGANVLTF. CDR3 DNA sequence: TGCGCCAGCAGTGAGTCGACAGAGGGGGGTCTAGGGGCCAACGTCCTGACTTTC. J is TRBJ2-6 and V is TRBV10-1; D might be TRBD1 or TRBD2, each matching 6 bases. Germline V CDR1 and CDR2: WNHNN, SYGVQD (reference sequence). Trimming pared 0 bases from V and 4 bases from J, leaving 16 bases between. This CDR3 is 18 amino acids long.

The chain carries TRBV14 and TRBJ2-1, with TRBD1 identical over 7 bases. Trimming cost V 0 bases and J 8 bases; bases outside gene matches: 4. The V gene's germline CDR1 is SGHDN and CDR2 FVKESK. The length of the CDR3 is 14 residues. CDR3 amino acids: CASSQEIGGHEQFF. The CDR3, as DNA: TGTGCCAGCAGCCAAGAAATAGGGGGCCATGAGCAGTTCTTC.

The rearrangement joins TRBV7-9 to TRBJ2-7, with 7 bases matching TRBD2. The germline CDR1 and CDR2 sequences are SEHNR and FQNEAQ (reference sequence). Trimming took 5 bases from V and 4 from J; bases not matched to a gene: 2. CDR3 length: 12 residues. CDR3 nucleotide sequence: TGTGCCAGCAGCCCGCGGGGGTACGAGCAGTACTTC. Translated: CASSPRGYEQYF.

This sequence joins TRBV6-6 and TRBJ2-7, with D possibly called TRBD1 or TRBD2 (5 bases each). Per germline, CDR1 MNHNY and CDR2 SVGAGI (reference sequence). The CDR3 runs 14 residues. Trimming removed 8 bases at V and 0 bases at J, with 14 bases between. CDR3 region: CASGLGESSYEQYF. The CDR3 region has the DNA TGTGCCAGCGGCCTGGGGGAGAGCTCCTACGAGCAGTACTTC.

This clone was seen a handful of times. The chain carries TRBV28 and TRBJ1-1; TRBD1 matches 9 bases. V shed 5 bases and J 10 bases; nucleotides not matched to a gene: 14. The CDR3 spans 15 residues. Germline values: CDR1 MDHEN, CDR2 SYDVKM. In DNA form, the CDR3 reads TGTGCCAGCAGTCCAATACCGGGACAGGGATCGGTAGCTTTCTTT. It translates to CASSPIPGQGSVAFF. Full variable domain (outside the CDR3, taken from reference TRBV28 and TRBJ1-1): DVKVTQSSRYLVKRTGEKVFLECVQDMDHENMFWYRQDPGLGLRLIYFSYDVKMKEKGDIPEGYSVSREKKERFSLILESASTNQTSMYLCASSPIPGQGSVAFFGQGTRLTVV.

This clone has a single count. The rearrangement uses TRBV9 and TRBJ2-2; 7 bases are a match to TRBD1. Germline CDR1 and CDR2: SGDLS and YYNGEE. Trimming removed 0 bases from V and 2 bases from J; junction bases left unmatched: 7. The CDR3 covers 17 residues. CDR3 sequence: CASSVVKTGVNTGELFF. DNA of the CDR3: TGTGCCAGCAGCGTAGTAAAAACAGGGGTTAACACCGGGGAGCTGTTTTTT.

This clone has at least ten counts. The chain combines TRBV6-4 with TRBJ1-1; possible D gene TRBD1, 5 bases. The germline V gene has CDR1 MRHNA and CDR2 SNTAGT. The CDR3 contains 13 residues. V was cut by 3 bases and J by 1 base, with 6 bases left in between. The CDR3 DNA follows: TGTGCCAGCAGTGAGACAGAGAACACTGAAGCTTTCTTT. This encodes CASSETENTEAFF.

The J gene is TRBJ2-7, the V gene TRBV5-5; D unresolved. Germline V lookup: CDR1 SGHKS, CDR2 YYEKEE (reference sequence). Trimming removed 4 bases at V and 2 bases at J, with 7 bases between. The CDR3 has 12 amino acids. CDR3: CASSLTTYEQYF. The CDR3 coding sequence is TGTGCCAGCAGCCTCACAACCTACGAGCAGTACTTC.

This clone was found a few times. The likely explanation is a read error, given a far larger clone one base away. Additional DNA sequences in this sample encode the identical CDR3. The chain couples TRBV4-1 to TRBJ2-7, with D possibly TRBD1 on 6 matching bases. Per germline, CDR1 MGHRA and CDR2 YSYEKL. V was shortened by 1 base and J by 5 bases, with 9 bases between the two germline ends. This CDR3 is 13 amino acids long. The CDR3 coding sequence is TGCGCCAGCAGCCAAGTGGGGGCCGACGAGCAGTACTTC. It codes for CASSQVGADEQYF.

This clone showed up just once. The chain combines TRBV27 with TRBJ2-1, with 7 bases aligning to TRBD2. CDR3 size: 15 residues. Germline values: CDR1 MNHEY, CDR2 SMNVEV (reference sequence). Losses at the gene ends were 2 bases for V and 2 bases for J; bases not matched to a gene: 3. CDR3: CASSLGAGAYNEQFF. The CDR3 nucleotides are TGTGCCAGCAGTTTAGGGGCGGGAGCCTACAATGAGCAGTTCTTC.